The 32 T cell receptor beta chains below were found in one sample sequenced in a study of blood T cell repertoires in COVID-19. Sequencing used immunoSEQ multiplex PCR; TCRdb keeps in-frame clones, though not all of them. Here the sample spans hundreds of thousands of clones, around four fifths being singletons. Sequences were obtained from peripheral blood. Receptor source: a man aged 35 to 55 with acute or convalescent COVID-19.

The V and J genes are TRBV27 and TRBJ1-2; 12 positions match TRBD1. The length of the CDR3 is 15 residues. Unmatched junction bases numbered 9, after V lost 9 bases and J lost 4 bases. CDR1 is MNHEY, CDR2 SMNVEV, per germline (reference sequence). CDR3: CASKSGTGGPYGYTF. For the CDR3, the DNA is TGTGCCAGTAAATCGGGGACAGGGGGCCCCTATGGCTACACCTTC.

V usage is TRBV11-2 and J usage is TRBJ2-5; 9 bases are a match to TRBD2. Trimming at V came to 5 bases and at J to 4 bases, leaving 8 bases not matched to a gene. The CDR3 totals 15 residues. Germline loops: CDR1 SGHAT, CDR2 FQNNGV. CDR3 residues: CASSDSGSPRETQYF. For the CDR3, the DNA is TGTGCCAGCAGCGATAGCGGGAGCCCCAGAGAGACCCAGTACTTC.

The chain couples TRBV3-1 (or the pseudogene TRBV3-2) to TRBJ2-7; 11 positions match TRBD2. The V gene's germline CDR1 is LGHDT and CDR2 YNNKEL (reference sequence). J was trimmed by 3 bases and V by 5 bases; bases with no gene match: 3. There are 14 residues in the CDR3. The CDR3, as DNA: TGTGCCAGCAGCGTACTAGCGGGGGACTACGAGCAGTACTTC. It codes for CASSVLAGDYEQYF.

This clone was observed a handful of times. Other nucleotide sequences from this sample produce the same CDR3. The V and J genes are TRBV19 and TRBJ1-5; tentatively, D is TRBD1 (5 bases). The CDR3 has 13 amino acids. With 4 bases removed from V and 5 bases from J, the gap between germline ends came to 9 bases. The germline V gene encodes CDR1 LNHDA and CDR2 SQIVND (reference sequence). The CDR3 spells CASSTQGHQPQHF. The CDR3 bases are TGTGCCAGTAGTACGCAGGGTCATCAGCCCCAGCATTTT.

The chain links TRBV10-1 to TRBJ1-5, with D possibly TRBD1 on 6 matching bases. From germline, CDR1 is WNHNN and CDR2 SYGVQD (reference sequence). The CDR3 is 16 amino acids. The germline V and J ends were trimmed by 6 bases and 4 bases, with 19 bases remaining between them. The CDR3 loop reads CASREEGGCPNQPQHF. The CDR3 bases are TGCGCCAGCAGGGAAGAGGGGGGGTGCCCAAATCAGCCCCAGCATTTT.

The V call is TRBV6-6, the J call TRBJ2-1; maybe TRBD2 (5 bases). The CDR3 spans 15 residues. Trimming shortened V by 6 bases and J by 7 bases, and 19 bases separated the two germline ends. Germline loops: CDR1 MNHNY, CDR2 SVGAGI (reference sequence). The CDR3 bases are TGTGCCAGCAGCCCCGACTGGGCGCGGAGGAATGAGCAGTTCTTC. It translates to CASSPDWARRNEQFF.

This clone came up once. The chain combines TRBV4-3 with TRBJ1-6, with unresolved D. This CDR3 has 13 residues. Germline values: CDR1 LGHNA, CDR2 YSLEER. Trimming removed 4 bases at V and 10 bases at J, with 11 bases between. As DNA, the CDR3 is TGCGCCAGCAGCCCCGAAACGGGGTCACCCCTCCACTTT. Translating gives CASSPETGSPLHF.

The chain has TRBV7-2 and TRBJ2-1; TRBD2 aligns across 8 bases. The CDR3 runs 15 residues. V was clipped by 3 bases and J by 7 bases; unmatched bases: 8. Germline CDR1 SGHTA, CDR2 FQGNSA. CDR3 sequence reads: CASSFTAGEGNEQFF. DNA of the CDR3: TGTGCCAGCAGCTTTACAGCGGGAGAGGGAAATGAGCAGTTCTTC.

Only one count was recorded for this clone. This chain uses TRBV5-1 with TRBJ2-7; the D is unclear. There are 14 residues in the CDR3. V lost 3 bases, J lost 3 bases, and 13 bases lay in between. Germline V lookup: CDR1 SGHRS, CDR2 YFSETQ. CDR3 in amino acids: CASSSDSRSYEQYF. Written as DNA, the CDR3 is TGCGCCAGCAGCTCAGACTCAAGAAGCTACGAGCAGTACTTC.

The chain combines TRBV4-1 with TRBJ1-5; the D gene is possibly TRBD1 (6 bases). Germline CDR1 is MGHRA and CDR2 is YSYEKL. The V end lost 3 bases, the J end lost 0 bases, and 18 bases lay between the germline ends. The CDR3 extends over 18 amino acids. CDR3 amino acids: CASSHTGRGTYSNQPQHF. The DNA for the CDR3 is TGCGCCAGCAGCCACACAGGGAGAGGGACGTATAGCAATCAGCCCCAGCATTTT.

The J gene is TRBJ2-7, the V gene TRBV4-2; possibly TRBD2 for D (6 bases). In germline, CDR1 is LGHNA, CDR2 YNFKEQ. V lost 0 bases and J 3 bases, leaving 12 bases between the germline ends. CDR3 length: 15 residues. This CDR3 reads CASSQEPGENYEQYF. The CDR3 DNA is TGTGCCAGCAGCCAAGAACCGGGAGAAAACTACGAGCAGTACTTC.

The V call is TRBV27, the J call TRBJ1-6; 10 positions agree with TRBD1. V lost 3 bases to trimming and J lost 9 bases; unmatched junction nucleotides: 5. CDR3 length equals 15 residues. In germline, CDR1 is MNHEY, CDR2 SMNVEV (reference sequence). The CDR3 DNA follows: TGTGCCAGCAGTTTCTCTGGGACAGGGGTTTCACCCCTCCACTTT. Translation gives CASSFSGTGVSPLHF.

The chain is built from TRBV20-1 and TRBJ2-3, with unresolved D. Germline CDR1 and CDR2: DFQATT and SNEGSKA (reference sequence). The length of the CDR3 is 11 residues. The germline V and J ends were trimmed by 0 bases and 10 bases, with 8 bases remaining between them. DNA for the CDR3: TGCAGTGCTAGAGATGGCGGAGCGCAGTATTTT. Translation gives CSARDGGAQYF.

This chain joins TRBV10-1 and TRBJ1-2, with 9 bases that match TRBD1. CDR1 and CDR2 from the germline V gene are WNHNN and SYGVQD (reference sequence). The CDR3 covers 13 residues. The V and J ends lost 10 bases and 4 bases, in that order; junction bases with no gene match: 7. The CDR3 here is CATSDRGSYGYTF. Here the CDR3 DNA reads TGCGCCACCTCGGACAGGGGATCCTATGGCTACACCTTC.

The V call is TRBV9, the J call TRBJ2-3; 13 bases match TRBD2. CDR3 length equals 18 residues. The ends lost 0 bases at V and 0 bases at J; junction bases unmatched: 4. CDR1 and CDR2 (germline): SGDLS, YYNGEE. This CDR3 is CASSVALAGGRSTDTQYF. The CDR3 DNA follows: TGTGCCAGCAGCGTAGCACTAGCGGGAGGGCGGAGCACAGATACGCAGTATTTT.

V usage is TRBV29-1 and J usage is TRBJ2-5; 8 bases fit TRBD1. Unmatched junction bases numbered 9, after V lost 4 bases and J lost 5 bases. CDR3 length: 14 residues. CDR1 and CDR2 from the germline V gene are SQVTM and ANQGSEA. CDR3 loop: CSVGETGVRETQYF. DNA for the CDR3: TGCAGCGTTGGGGAGACAGGGGTACGGGAGACCCAGTACTTC.

The V gene is TRBV28, the J gene TRBJ1-2; D gene ambiguous. V lost 8 bases and J 4 bases, leaving 14 bases between the germline ends. The CDR3 is made up of 13 amino acids. Germline CDR1 reads MDHEN; CDR2 reads SYDVKM. This CDR3 reads CASSADPGYGYTF. CDR3 nucleotide sequence: TGTGCCAGCTCCGCTGACCCGGGCTATGGCTACACCTTC.

The chain couples TRBV6-5 to TRBJ2-2; 14 nucleotides line up with TRBD2. Germline values: CDR1 MNHEY, CDR2 SVGAGI. This CDR3 has 15 amino acids. V gave up 4 bases and J gave up 13 bases; unmatched junction bases: 8. The CDR3 region is CASSSGTSGRVALFF. The DNA for the CDR3 is TGTGCCAGCAGTTCCGGGACTAGCGGGAGAGTGGCGCTGTTTTTT.

The chain links TRBV4-3 to TRBJ2-1, with 9 bases fitting TRBD2. The length of the CDR3 is 17 residues. Germline assignment: CDR1 LGHNA and CDR2 YSLEER. V shed 0 bases, J shed 1 base, and the junction held 4 bases outside the gene matches. The CDR3 spells CASSQDRLAGSYNEQFF. For the CDR3, the DNA is TGCGCCAGCAGCCAAGATAGGCTAGCGGGATCCTACAATGAGCAGTTCTTC.

The rearrangement links TRBV18 to TRBJ2-3; 7 bases line up with TRBD2. The CDR3 extends over 17 amino acids. Germline CDR1 and CDR2: KGHSH and LQKENI. J was trimmed by 2 bases and V by 2 bases; bases with no gene match: 10. CDR3: CASSPAYGLADTDTQYF. CDR3 coding DNA: TGTGCCAGCTCACCAGCATATGGGCTAGCGGACACAGATACGCAGTATTTT.

The chain is built from TRBV7-2 and TRBJ1-2, with 8 bases aligning to TRBD1. The V segment lost 4 bases and the J segment 6 bases; nucleotides outside the gene matches: 10. This CDR3 region has 15 residues. Per the germline V gene, CDR1 is SGHTA and CDR2 is FQGNSA. The CDR3 DNA is TGTGCCAGCAGCTCCCCTAAGGACAGGGAGGATGGCTACACCTTC. It yields the protein CASSSPKDREDGYTF.

For this clone: The same CDR3 can be traced to other DNA sequences in this sample. The rearrangement joins TRBV5-4 to TRBJ1-1; the match to TRBD1 covers 7 bases. CDR3 size: 14 residues. Germline V gene data show CDR1 as SGHNT and CDR2 as YYREEE (reference sequence). The ends lost 4 bases at V and 1 base at J; junction bases unmatched: 4. In DNA, the CDR3 is TGTGCCAGCAGCCCCCGGACAGGGAACACTGAAGCTTTCTTT. This translates into CASSPRTGNTEAFF.

This clone was seen a handful of times. The chain is built from TRBV12-3 or TRBV12-4 and TRBJ1-3; no reliable D call. There are 13 residues in the CDR3. Between the trimmed V and J ends, which lost 6 bases and 3 bases, there was a span of 9 bases. The CDR3 loop reads CASRLGGGNTIYF. Written as DNA, the CDR3 is TGTGCCAGCAGATTGGGAGGTGGAAACACCATATATTTT.

This rearrangement joins TRBV27 to TRBJ1-5, with unresolved D. Germline loops: CDR1 MNHEY, CDR2 SMNVEV (reference sequence). The CDR3 totals 14 residues. Trimming cost V 2 bases and J 8 bases, with 13 bases left between them. This chain's CDR3 is CASSLGSPREPQHF. The CDR3 bases are TGTGCCAGCAGTTTAGGGTCCCCGAGGGAGCCCCAGCATTTT.

V gene TRBV27 combines with J gene TRBJ2-1; TRBD1 is a possible D gene (6 bases). The germline V gene encodes CDR1 MNHEY and CDR2 SMNVEV (reference sequence). CDR3 size: 15 residues. Trimming removed 4 bases from V and 3 bases from J, with 13 bases in between. In nucleotides, the CDR3 is TGTGCCAGCAGTTCCCACAGGGTTCTCTACAATGAGCAGTTCTTC. It is translated as CASSSHRVLYNEQFF.

This chain links TRBV14 with TRBJ1-2; D is unresolved. V shed 2 bases and J shed 2 bases, with 6 bases lying between them. This CDR3 contains 13 residues. Germline assignment: CDR1 SGHDN and CDR2 FVKESK. The CDR3: CASSQPGNYGYTF. As DNA, the CDR3 is TGTGCCAGCAGCCAACCCGGGAACTATGGCTACACCTTC.

The rearrangement uses TRBV2 and TRBJ2-7; tentative D call: TRBD2 (5 bases). V was shortened by 1 base and J by 6 bases, with 13 bases between the two germline ends. The germline CDR1 and CDR2 sequences are SNHLY and FYNNEI. CDR3 size: 14 residues. This chain's CDR3 is CASSEVPGETEQYF. As DNA, the CDR3 is TGTGCCAGCAGTGAAGTACCCGGGGAAACCGAGCAGTACTTC.

The genes are TRBV10-3 and TRBJ1-2, with a possible D match to TRBD1 (6 bases). The CDR3 is made up of 16 amino acids. Trimming shortened V by 1 base and J by 0 bases, and 12 bases separated the two germline ends. CDR1 and CDR2 from the germline V gene are ENHRY and SYGVKD. CDR3 protein: CAISEYQGLSNYGYTF. In nucleotides, the CDR3 is TGTGCCATCAGTGAGTACCAGGGGCTGTCTAACTATGGCTACACCTTC.

The chain is built from TRBV30 and TRBJ1-2; D may be TRBD1 (5 bases). This CDR3 comprises 14 residues. Germline V gene lookup returns CDR1 GTSNPN and CDR2 SVGIG (reference sequence). Between the trimmed V and J ends, which lost 2 bases and 5 bases, there was a span of 15 bases. This CDR3 reads CAWSPTEGFYGYTF. In nucleotides, the CDR3 is TGTGCCTGGAGTCCCACGGAGGGGTTTTATGGCTACACCTTC.

This clone was detected only once. The V gene is TRBV19, the J gene TRBJ2-5, with D possibly TRBD1 on 6 matching bases. The germline CDR1 and CDR2 sequences are LNHDA and SQIVND (reference sequence). V was trimmed by 10 bases and J by 5 bases, leaving 20 bases between them. The CDR3 is 14 residues long. CDR3 coding DNA: TGTGCCACGAGAGGATTCGGGACAAAGGAGACCCAGTACTTC. This codes for CATRGFGTKETQYF.

The chain recombines TRBV19 with TRBJ2-7; 16 bases line up with TRBD2. The CDR3 has 16 amino acids. Germline V CDR1 and CDR2: LNHDA, SQIVND (reference sequence). The V and J ends lost 4 bases and 6 bases, in that order; junction bases with no gene match: 6. The CDR3 reads CASSTGLAGGPREQYF. CDR3 nucleotide sequence: TGTGCCAGTAGTACGGGACTAGCGGGAGGGCCTCGCGAGCAGTACTTC.

The chain is built from TRBV19 and TRBJ1-2; D gene uncertain. The CDR3 contains 12 residues. Per the germline V gene, CDR1 is LNHDA and CDR2 is SQIVND (reference sequence). V was cut by 4 bases and J by 5 bases, with 8 bases left in between. The chain's CDR3 is CASSTGRYGYTF. The CDR3 nucleotides read TGTGCCAGTAGTACAGGCCGTTATGGCTACACCTTC.